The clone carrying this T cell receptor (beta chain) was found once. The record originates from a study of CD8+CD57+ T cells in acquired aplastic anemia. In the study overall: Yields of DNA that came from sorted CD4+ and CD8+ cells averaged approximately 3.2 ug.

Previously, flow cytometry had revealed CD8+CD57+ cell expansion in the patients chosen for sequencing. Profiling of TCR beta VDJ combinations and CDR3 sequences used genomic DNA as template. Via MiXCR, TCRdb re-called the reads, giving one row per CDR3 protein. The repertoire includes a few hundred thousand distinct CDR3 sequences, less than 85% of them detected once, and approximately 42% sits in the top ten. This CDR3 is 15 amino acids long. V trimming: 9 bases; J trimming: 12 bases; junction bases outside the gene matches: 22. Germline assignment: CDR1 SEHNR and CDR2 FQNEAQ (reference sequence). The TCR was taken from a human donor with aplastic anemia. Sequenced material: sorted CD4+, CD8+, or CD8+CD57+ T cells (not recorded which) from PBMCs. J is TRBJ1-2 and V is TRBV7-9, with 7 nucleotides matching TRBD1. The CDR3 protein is CARQGTGGTHYFDTF. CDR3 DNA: TGTGCCAGACAGGGGACTGGGGGCACCCACTACTTCGACACCTTC.